The rows below give T cell receptor beta chains drawn from one sample of a study of shared T cell receptors in the human thymus. Sequencing was performed with immunoSEQ multiplex PCR; in TCRdb, only in-frame clones are kept and a portion is missing. The repertoire has almost 550,000 clones, around 82% of them found once; the top ten carry 0.01% to 0.015%. This sample was also put to use in a study of human thymus T cells.

What was sequenced was thymocytes. These TCRs come from a boy younger than two with a congenital heart defect. Both conserved end residues are part of each CDR3. Fields, in order: V gene, clone size, D gene, J gene, CDR3 protein, CDR3 DNA. The D gene is left open where the match is weak. Some rows have no size entry. The others give once, few or many, or a class for an expanded clone.

>TRBV5-4|NA|TRBD2|TRBJ2-7
CASSPPGLAGAYEQYF
TGTGCCAGCAGCCCCCCGGGACTAGCGGGAGCCTACGAGCAGTACTTC
>TRBV12-5|few|TRBD2|TRBJ2-5
CASGEAGGYQETQYF
TGTGCTAGTGGGGAAGCGGGAGGGTACCAAGAGACCCAGTACTTC
>TRBV6-1|NA|TRBD2|TRBJ2-1
CASGRRDYRWNEQFF
TGTGCCAGCGGCCGCCGGGACTACCGTTGGAATGAGCAGTTCTTC
>TRBV27|NA|TRBD1|TRBJ1-5
CASSLYRGDQPQHF
TGTGCCAGCAGTTTGTACAGGGGAGACCAGCCCCAGCATTTT
>TRBV5-5|NA|NA|TRBJ1-5
CASSLFAGGPQHF
TGTGCCAGCAGCCTCTTCGCGGGGGGTCCCCAGCATTTT
>TRBV4-3|NA|NA|TRBJ2-7
CASSPKSGASYEQYF
TGCGCCAGCAGCCCCAAATCGGGAGCCTCCTACGAGCAGTACTTC
>TRBV25-1|NA|NA|TRBJ1-2
CASSKGEGGYTF
TGTGCCAGCAGTAAGGGGGAAGGAGGCTACACCTTC
>TRBV2|NA|NA|TRBJ2-3
CASSALREIGDTQYF
TGTGCCAGCAGTGCTCTCCGGGAGATCGGAGATACGCAGTATTTT
>TRBV25-1|NA|TRBD1|TRBJ2-7
CASSASQGHEQYF
TGTGCCAGCAGTGCTTCACAGGGGCACGAGCAGTACTTC
>TRBV5-1|NA|TRBD2|TRBJ2-3
CASSLGQGGLAGGTDTQYF
TGCGCCAGCAGCTTGGGACAGGGGGGACTAGCGGGAGGGACAGATACGCAGTATTTT
>TRBV6-1|NA|TRBD2|TRBJ2-7
CASSGEPSGRRNEQYF
TGTGCCAGCAGTGGGGAACCTAGCGGGAGAAGGAACGAGCAGTACTTC
>TRBV30|NA|NA|TRBJ2-6
CAWRPLLAGANVLTF
TGTGCCTGGAGGCCCCTACTTGCGGGGGCCAACGTCCTGACTTTC
>TRBV29-1|once|NA|TRBJ2-7
CSVGMSTREQYF
TGCAGCGTTGGTATGAGCACTCGCGAGCAGTACTTC
>TRBV5-6|few|NA|TRBJ1-1
CASSLVGGEGTEAFF
TGTGCCAGCAGCTTGGTAGGGGGAGAGGGCACTGAAGCTTTCTTT
>TRBV15|NA|TRBD1|TRBJ2-7
CATSSPGQGASYEQYF
TGTGCCACCAGCAGTCCCGGACAGGGGGCTTCCTACGAGCAGTACTTC
>TRBV11-2|NA|TRBD2|TRBJ2-2
CASSLWAGGNTGELFF
TGTGCCAGCAGCTTATGGGCGGGAGGTAACACCGGGGAGCTGTTTTTT
>TRBV14|NA|TRBD2|TRBJ2-7
CASSQELAGPYEQYF
TGTGCCAGCAGCCAAGAGCTAGCGGGTCCCTACGAGCAGTACTTC
>TRBV28|NA|TRBD2|TRBJ2-7
CASSPIFKAGVGEQYF
TGTGCCAGCAGTCCTATATTTAAAGCGGGAGTGGGCGAGCAGTACTTC
>TRBV29-1|NA|TRBD1|TRBJ2-7
CSFRGQEGYEQYF
TGCAGCTTCCGGGGACAGGAAGGCTACGAGCAGTACTTC
>TRBV7-3|NA|NA|TRBJ1-3
CASSHWSGSSGNTIYF
TGTGCCAGCAGCCACTGGAGCGGCAGCTCTGGAAACACCATATATTTT
>TRBV5-1|NA|NA|TRBJ1-1
CASSLDARANTEAFF
TGCGCCAGCAGCTTGGATGCCAGGGCGAACACTGAAGCTTTCTTT
>TRBV14|NA|TRBD2|TRBJ2-5
CASSRRAGLASETQYF
TGTGCCAGCAGCCGCCGAGCCGGACTAGCGTCAGAGACCCAGTACTTC
>TRBV9|once|NA|TRBJ2-1
CASSVVATRGSYNEQFF
TGTGCCAGCAGCGTAGTAGCGACTCGGGGCTCCTACAATGAGCAGTTCTTC
>TRBV11-2|NA|TRBD2|TRBJ2-1
CASSSPRIAGSSYNEQFF
TGTGCCAGCAGCTCCCCTAGGATAGCGGGATCGTCCTACAATGAGCAGTTCTTC
>TRBV5-4|few|NA|TRBJ1-2
CASSLGGRNYGYTF
TGTGCCAGCAGCTTAGGGGGACGCAACTATGGCTACACCTTC
>TRBV11-3|once|TRBD1|TRBJ1-2
CASSLASGTVVLEDYGYTF
TGTGCCAGCAGCTTAGCCTCCGGGACAGTCGTGTTAGAGGACTATGGCTACACCTTC
>TRBV11-2|few|NA|TRBJ2-7
CASSSPRGQGFYEQYF
TGTGCCAGCAGCTCCCCCCGAGGGCAGGGGTTCTACGAGCAGTACTTC
>TRBV2|NA|NA|TRBJ2-7
CASRQGKDYEQYF
TGTGCCAGCCGGCAGGGGAAGGACTACGAGCAGTACTTC
>TRBV5-1|NA|TRBD1|TRBJ1-4
CASSTERTGSGANEKLFF
TGCGCCAGCAGCACTGAAAGGACAGGGTCGGGAGCTAATGAAAAACTGTTTTTT
>TRBV2|NA|TRBD1|TRBJ2-7
CASSEGWQGDEQYF
TGTGCCAGCAGTGAAGGCTGGCAGGGGGACGAGCAGTACTTC
>TRBV4-3|NA|TRBD1|TRBJ2-7
CASSMTGTETYEQYF
TGCGCCAGCTCCATGACCGGGACAGAGACCTACGAGCAGTACTTC
>TRBV14|NA|TRBD2|TRBJ2-1
CASSQLGSGFYNEQFF
TGTGCCAGCAGCCAACTGGGTAGCGGGTTTTACAATGAGCAGTTCTTC
>TRBV5-3|few|NA|TRBJ1-5
CARRLDFSNQPQHF
TGTGCCAGAAGATTGGACTTTAGCAATCAGCCCCAGCATTTT
>TRBV28|NA|NA|TRBJ2-7
CASSPGSYEQYF
TGTGCCAGCAGCCCCGGTTCCTACGAGCAGTACTTC
>TRBV5-1|NA|TRBD1|TRBJ2-3
CASSWWDREYADTQYF
TGCGCCAGCAGCTGGTGGGACAGGGAGTATGCAGATACGCAGTATTTT
>TRBV4-1|NA|NA|TRBJ1-4
CASSPTTRWEEKLFF
TGCGCCAGCAGCCCCACGACACGGTGGGAGGAAAAACTGTTTTTT
>TRBV12-2|NA|NA|TRBJ1-2
CASLQSETGGYTF
TGTGCAAGTCTCCAGAGCGAGACAGGCGGCTACACCTTC
>TRBV7-6|NA|NA|TRBJ1-1
CASSPRGELAWNTEAFF
TGTGCCAGCAGTCCTCGCGGGGAGCTTGCTTGGAACACTGAAGCTTTCTTT
>TRBV15|few|NA|TRBJ1-5
CATSRGWSHQPQHF
TGTGCCACCAGCAGAGGGTGGAGCCATCAGCCCCAGCATTTT
>TRBV2|NA|TRBD1|TRBJ1-2
CASRGQRQNYGYTF
TGTGCCAGCAGGGGACAGAGACAGAACTATGGCTACACCTTC
>TRBV6-5|NA|TRBD1|TRBJ2-7
CASSSGQALGEQYF
TGTGCCAGCAGTTCAGGACAGGCTCTGGGAGAGCAGTACTTC
>TRBV27|NA|NA|TRBJ2-7
CASSSPSSYEQYF
TGTGCCAGCAGTTCCCCGAGCTCCTACGAGCAGTACTTC
>TRBV21-1|NA|NA|TRBJ1-2
CASSFKVGHIPNYGYTF
TGTGCCAGCAGCTTTAAGGTAGGACACATTCCTAACTATGGCTACACCTTC
>TRBV10-3|once|TRBD2|TRBJ2-1
CAISESIPPGTSGYNEQFF
TGTGCCATCAGTGAGTCGATACCGCCTGGGACTAGCGGCTACAATGAGCAGTTCTTC
>TRBV4-3|NA|NA|TRBJ1-1
CASSQDPRVGTEAFF
TGCGCCAGCAGCCAAGACCCTCGGGTAGGCACTGAAGCTTTCTTT
>TRBV25-1|NA|NA|TRBJ2-7
CASSESLGRTYEQYF
TGTGCCAGCAGTGAATCTCTAGGGAGAACCTACGAGCAGTACTTC
>TRBV30|NA|NA|TRBJ1-4
CAWSASVNEKLFF
TGTGCCTGGAGTGCCTCGGTTAATGAAAAACTGTTTTTT
>TRBV7-9|NA|NA|TRBJ2-5
CASSLFLRQKETQYF
TGTGCCAGCAGCTTATTTCTCCGACAGAAAGAGACCCAGTACTTC